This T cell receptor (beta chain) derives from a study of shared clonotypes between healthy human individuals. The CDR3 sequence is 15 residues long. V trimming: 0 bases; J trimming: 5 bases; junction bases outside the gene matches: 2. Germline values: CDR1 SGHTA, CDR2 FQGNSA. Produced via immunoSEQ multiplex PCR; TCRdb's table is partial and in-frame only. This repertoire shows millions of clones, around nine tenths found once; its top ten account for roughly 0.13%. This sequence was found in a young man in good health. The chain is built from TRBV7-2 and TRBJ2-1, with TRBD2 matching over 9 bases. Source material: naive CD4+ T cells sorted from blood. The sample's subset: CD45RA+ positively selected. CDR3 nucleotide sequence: TGTGCCAGCAGCTTAGCTCCTAGCGGGAACAATGAGCAGTTCTTC. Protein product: CASSLAPSGNNEQFF.